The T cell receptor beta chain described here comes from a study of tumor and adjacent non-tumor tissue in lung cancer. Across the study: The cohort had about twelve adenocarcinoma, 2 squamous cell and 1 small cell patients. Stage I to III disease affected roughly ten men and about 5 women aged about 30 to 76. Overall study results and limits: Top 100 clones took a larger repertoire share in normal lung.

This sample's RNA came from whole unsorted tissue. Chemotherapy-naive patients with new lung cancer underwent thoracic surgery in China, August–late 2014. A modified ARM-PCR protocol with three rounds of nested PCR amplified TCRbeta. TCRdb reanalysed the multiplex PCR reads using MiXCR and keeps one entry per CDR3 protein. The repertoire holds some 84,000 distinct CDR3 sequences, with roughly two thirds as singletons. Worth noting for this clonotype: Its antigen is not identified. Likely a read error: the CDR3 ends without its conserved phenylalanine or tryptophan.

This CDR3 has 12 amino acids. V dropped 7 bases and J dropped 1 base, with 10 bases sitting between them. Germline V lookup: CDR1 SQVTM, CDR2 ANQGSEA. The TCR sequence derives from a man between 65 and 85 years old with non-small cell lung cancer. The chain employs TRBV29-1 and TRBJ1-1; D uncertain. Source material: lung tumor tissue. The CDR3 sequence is CSDAQANTEAFL. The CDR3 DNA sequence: TGCAGCGATGCCCAGGCGAACACTGAAGCTTTCTTG.